The 8 T cell receptor beta chains in this list originate from one sample, sequenced in a study of blood T cell repertoires in COVID-19. Data came from immunoSEQ multiplex PCR; TCRdb stores just in-frame clones and leaves some out. The sample holds a few hundred thousand clones, around 85% seen once. Sequencing was done on a sample of peripheral blood. The receptors come from a woman in her 70s with COVID-19, enrolled during active disease.

V gene TRBV12-3 or TRBV12-4 combines with J gene TRBJ2-1; perhaps TRBD2 as D (6 bases). V gave up 6 bases and J gave up 9 bases, with 15 bases separating them. The CDR3 covers 13 residues. The CDR3 DNA is TGTGCCAGCAGGAGACTAGGCTCGTTTGAGCAGTTCTTC. Translation gives CASRRLGSFEQFF.

V and J are TRBV19 and TRBJ1-1; D call uncertain. There are 15 residues in the CDR3. The V end lost 5 bases, the J end lost 4 bases, and 17 bases lay between the germline ends. The germline gives CDR1 LNHDA, CDR2 SQIVND (reference sequence). As DNA, the CDR3 is TGTGCCAGTAGTTTCGACACCGGGAGGAGCACTGAAGCTTTCTTT. Translation: CASSFDTGRSTEAFF.

The rearrangement joins TRBV7-9 to TRBJ2-3, with 8 bases that match TRBD2. The length of the CDR3 is 13 residues. Germline CDR1 reads SEHNR; CDR2 reads FQNEAQ (reference sequence). Trimming took 6 bases from V and 1 from J; bases not matched to a gene: 0. CDR3 DNA sequence: TGTGCCAGCAGGCGGGAGGGCACAGATACGCAGTATTTT. Its protein is CASRREGTDTQYF. The full variable domain, its missing parts supplied by reference TRBV7-9 and TRBJ2-3, is DTGVSQNPRHKITKRGQNVTFRCDPISEHNRLYWYRQTLGQGPEFLTYFQNEAQLEKSRLLSDRFSAERPKGSFSTLEIQRTEQGDSAMYLCASRREGTDTQYFGPGTRLTVL.

The chain links TRBV19 to TRBJ2-1; the D gene is possibly TRBD1 (6 bases). The CDR3 covers 13 residues. V shed 5 bases and J shed 7 bases, with 12 bases lying between them. Germline CDR1 reads LNHDA; CDR2 reads SQIVND (reference sequence). CDR3 sequence: CASSLGAGNEQFF. CDR3 nucleotide sequence: TGTGCCAGTAGTCTGGGGGCGGGTAATGAGCAGTTCTTC.

The J gene is TRBJ1-1, the V gene TRBV11-3; TRBD1 is a possible D gene (6 bases). Germline CDR1 and CDR2: SGHNT and YENEEA. The CDR3 consists of 16 residues. V lost 1 base to trimming and J lost 1 base, with 13 bases between them. The CDR3 is CASSLVLGQTNTEAFF. CDR3 in DNA: TGTGCCAGCAGCTTAGTTTTAGGACAGACGAACACTGAAGCTTTCTTT. The entire variable domain, with the rest obtained from reference TRBV11-3 and TRBJ1-1, is as follows: EAGVVQSPRYKIIEKKQPVAFWCNPISGHNTLYWYLQNLGQGPELLIRYENEEAVDDSQLPKDRFSAERLKGVDSTLKIQPAELGDSAVYLCASSLVLGQTNTEAFFGQGTRLTVV.

This chain uses TRBV19 with TRBJ1-2, with D perhaps matching TRBD1 (6 bases). The V and J ends lost 5 bases and 4 bases respectively, with 20 bases between them. Germline CDR1 is LNHDA and CDR2 is SQIVND (reference sequence). This CDR3 contains 16 residues. Here the CDR3 reads CASSPNGQMAGYGYTF. The CDR3 bases are TGTGCCAGTAGTCCCAACGGACAGATGGCTGGCTATGGCTACACCTTC.

The rearrangement joins TRBV20-1 to TRBJ1-5; D may be TRBD1 (5 bases). Germline V CDR1 and CDR2: DFQATT, SNEGSKA (reference sequence). V was shortened by 4 bases and J by 5 bases, with 12 bases between the two germline ends. The CDR3 extends over 13 amino acids. The CDR3 bases are TGCAGTGCTATTGATCCAGGGTATCAGCCCCAGCATTTT. Residues: CSAIDPGYQPQHF.

This clone has only a few counts. The V call is TRBV27, the J call TRBJ1-2, with a weak D call TRBD1 (5 bases). The ends were cut back, 4 bases at V and 5 bases at J, with 11 bases in the middle. CDR1 MNHEY and CDR2 SMNVEV come from the germline V gene (reference sequence). This CDR3 region has 13 residues. The DNA of the CDR3 is TGTGCCAGCAGTTCTACAGGTATATATGGCTACACCTTC. This gives the protein CASSSTGIYGYTF.